The clone carrying this TCR beta chain was detected ten times or more. Per the germline V gene, CDR1 is ENHRY and CDR2 is SYGVKD. The CDR3 is made up of 13 amino acids. The V and J ends lost 2 bases and 5 bases respectively, with 9 bases between them. This entry belongs to a study of glioma-infiltrating T cells. The iRepertoire nested amplicon-rescue multiplex PCR amplified TCR alpha and beta CDR3s from RNA. For one-step reverse transcription and amplification, roughly 95-450 ng of tissue mRNA or PBMC total RNA was used. From the multiplex PCR reads, TCRdb called clonotypes with MiXCR, one entry per CDR3 protein. The table has about 93,000 distinct CDR3 sequences, roughly 39% seen once.

This clonotype was obtained from a human donor with low-grade glioma or glioblastoma, undergoing nonglioma brain surgery, or in good health (not recorded which). The sample was glioma tissue, nonneoplastic brain tissue, or PBMCs (not recorded which). The chain combines TRBV10-3 with TRBJ1-1; possible D gene TRBD1, 5 bases. CDR3 loop: CAISEQGGTEAFF. CDR3 coding DNA: TGTGCCATCAGTGAGCAGGGAGGGACTGAAGCTTTCTTT.